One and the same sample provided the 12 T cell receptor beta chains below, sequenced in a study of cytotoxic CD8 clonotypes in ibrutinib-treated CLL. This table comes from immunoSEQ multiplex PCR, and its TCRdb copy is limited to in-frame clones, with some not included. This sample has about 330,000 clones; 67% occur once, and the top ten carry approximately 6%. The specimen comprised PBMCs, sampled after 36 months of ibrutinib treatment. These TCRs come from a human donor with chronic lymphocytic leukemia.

The CDR3 region is CASSPVEYRGKRLDSPLHF. As DNA, the CDR3 is TGTGCCAGCAGCCCGGTCGAATACAGGGGGAAACGGTTGGATTCACCCCTCCACTTT. The genes are TRBV27 and TRBJ1-6; TRBD1 aligns across 8 bases. With V trimmed by 6 bases and J by 8 bases, 21 bases remained unmatched. The CDR3 covers 19 residues. Germline V gene sequence: CDR1 MNHEY, CDR2 SMNVEV (reference sequence).

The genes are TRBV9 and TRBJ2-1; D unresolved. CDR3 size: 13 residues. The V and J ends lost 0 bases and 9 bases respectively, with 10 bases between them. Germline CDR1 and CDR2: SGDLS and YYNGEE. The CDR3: CASSVDSAGEQFF. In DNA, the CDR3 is TGTGCCAGCAGCGTAGACTCGGCCGGTGAGCAGTTCTTC.

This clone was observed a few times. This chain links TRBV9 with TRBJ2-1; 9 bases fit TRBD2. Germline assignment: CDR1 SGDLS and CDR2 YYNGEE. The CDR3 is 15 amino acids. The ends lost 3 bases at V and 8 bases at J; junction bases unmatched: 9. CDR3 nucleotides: TGTGCCAGCAGCGCCCGTTTAGCGGGAGCTGATGAGCAGTTCTTC. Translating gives CASSARLAGADEQFF.

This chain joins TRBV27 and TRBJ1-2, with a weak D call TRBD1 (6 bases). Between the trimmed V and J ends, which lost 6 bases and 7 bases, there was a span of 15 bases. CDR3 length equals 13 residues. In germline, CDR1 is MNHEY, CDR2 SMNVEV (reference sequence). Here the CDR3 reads CASSPTGPGGYTF. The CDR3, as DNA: TGTGCCAGCAGCCCTACAGGGCCGGGTGGCTACACCTTC.

This chain's CDR3 is CASTRQETQYF. The CDR3 nucleotides are TGTGCCAGCACCCGTCAAGAGACCCAGTACTTC. The chain has TRBV27 and TRBJ2-5; D is unresolved. Germline V gene data show CDR1 as MNHEY and CDR2 as SMNVEV (reference sequence). The ends were cut back, 7 bases at V and 2 bases at J, with 5 bases in the middle. The CDR3 runs 11 residues.

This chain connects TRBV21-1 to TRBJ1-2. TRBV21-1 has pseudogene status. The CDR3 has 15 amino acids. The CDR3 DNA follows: TGTGCCAGCAGCAAAGCAGGGAGGGCTAACTATGGCTACACCTTC. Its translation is CASSKAGRANYGYTF.

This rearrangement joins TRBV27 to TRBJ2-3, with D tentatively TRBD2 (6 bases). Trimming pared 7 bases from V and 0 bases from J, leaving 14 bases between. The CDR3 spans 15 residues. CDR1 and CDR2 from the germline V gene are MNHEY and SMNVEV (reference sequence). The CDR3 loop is CASNRRGASTDTQYF. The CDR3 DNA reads TGTGCCAGCAATAGGAGGGGCGCCAGCACAGATACGCAGTATTTT.

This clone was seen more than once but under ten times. DNA of the CDR3: TGTGCCAGCAGCTTTCCCGCACCAACACGCTACGAGCAGTACTTC. Translation: CASSFPAPTRYEQYF. The gene calls are TRBV7-3 and TRBJ2-7; no reliable D call. Germline CDR1 reads SGHTA; CDR2 reads FQGTGA. CDR3 length: 15 amino acids. Between the trimmed V and J ends, which lost 3 bases and 3 bases, there was a span of 15 bases.

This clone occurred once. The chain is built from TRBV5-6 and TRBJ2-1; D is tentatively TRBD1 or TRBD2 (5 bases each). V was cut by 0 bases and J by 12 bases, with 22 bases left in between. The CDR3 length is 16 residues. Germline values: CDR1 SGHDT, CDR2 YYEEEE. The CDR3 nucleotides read TGTGCCAGCAGCTTGGTTGGGGACCCTGGGCTTCGTTGGCAGTTCTTC. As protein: CASSLVGDPGLRWQFF.

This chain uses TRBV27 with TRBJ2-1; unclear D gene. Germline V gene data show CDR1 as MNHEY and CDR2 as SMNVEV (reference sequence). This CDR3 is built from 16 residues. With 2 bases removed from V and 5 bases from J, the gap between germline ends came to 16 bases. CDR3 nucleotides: TGTGCCAGCAGTTTAATGGGGTTACGACTCAACAATGAGCAGTTCTTC. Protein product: CASSLMGLRLNNEQFF.

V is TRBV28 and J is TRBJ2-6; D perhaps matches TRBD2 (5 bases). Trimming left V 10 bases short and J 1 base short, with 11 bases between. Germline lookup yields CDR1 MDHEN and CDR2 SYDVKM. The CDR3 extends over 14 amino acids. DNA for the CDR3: TGTGCCACCCAGTCGGGGTCTGGGGCCAACGTCCTGACTTTC. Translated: CATQSGSGANVLTF. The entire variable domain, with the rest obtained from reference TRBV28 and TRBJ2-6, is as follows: DVKVTQSSRYLVKRTGEKVFLECVQDMDHENMFWYRQDPGLGLRLIYFSYDVKMKEKGDIPEGYSVSREKKERFSLILESASTNQTSMYLCATQSGSGANVLTFGAGSRLTVL.

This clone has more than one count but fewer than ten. The CDR3 nucleotides read TGTGCCAGCCGTCTATTCACCGGGGAGCTGTTTTTT. This gives the protein CASRLFTGELFF. The rearrangement links TRBV27 to TRBJ2-2; no clear D. The CDR3 is made up of 12 amino acids. CDR1 is MNHEY, CDR2 SMNVEV, per germline (reference sequence). With 8 bases removed from V and 4 bases from J, the gap between germline ends came to 8 bases.